The T cell receptor beta chain described here comes from a study of neurological immune-mediated disorders. It was from 2 million PBMCs stored at -80 C that the unsorted libraries were obtained. As for this clonotype: What it binds is not known.

General study findings and limits: The highest TCR clonal expansion occurred in HTLV-1-associated myelopathy; multiple sclerosis fell below healthy controls.

A 10-nucleotide random UMI tagged transcripts in template-switch 5'RACE cDNA synthesis. From 15-18 subjects, each sequencing run yielded over 180 million TCR-beta sequences. One entry per CDR3 protein results from TCRdb running MiXCR on the 5' RACE reads. The sample carries around 70,000 distinct CDR3 sequences, roughly 4.5% recorded once. The CDR3 consists of 14 residues. V was cut by 1 base and J by 4 bases, with 11 bases left in between. Germline V gene data show CDR1 as SEHNR and CDR2 as FQNEAQ (reference sequence). This TCR came from a woman in her sixties or seventies with multiple sclerosis. The material sequenced was PBMCs. The chain carries TRBV7-9 and TRBJ2-7; D remains unclear. CDR3 region: CASSLGPGRYEQYF. As DNA, the CDR3 is TGTGCCAGCAGCTTAGGCCCGGGCCGGTACGAGCAGTACTTC.